Listed below are T cell receptor beta chains from one sample, sequenced in a study of blood T cell repertoires in COVID-19. Some clones are missing from TCRdb's copy, which holds only in-frame ones; the method was immunoSEQ multiplex PCR. This table has some 250,000 clones, 75% to 90% appearing once. The sequencing sample was made of peripheral blood. Receptors originate from a man in his forties with acute or convalescent COVID-19. CDR3s include the opening cysteine and the closing phenylalanine or tryptophan. Each record gives: D gene, V gene, J gene, CDR3 length, clone size, CDR3 protein, CDR3 DNA. D genes are given only for firm matches. Rows give clone size only sometimes, using once, few, many, or a class for an expanded clone.

d_gene: .
v_gene: TRBV14
j_gene: TRBJ1-2
len: 14
abundance: .
CDR3aa: CASSQEYSLYGYTF
CDR3nt: TGTGCCAGCAGCCAAGAGTACAGCTTATATGGCTACACCTTC

d_gene: TRBD2
v_gene: TRBV2
j_gene: TRBJ2-7
len: 14
abundance: .
CDR3aa: CASSIGDYDYEQYF
CDR3nt: TGTGCCAGCAGCATTGGGGACTACGACTACGAGCAGTACTTC

d_gene: .
v_gene: TRBV7-8
j_gene: TRBJ1-1
len: 13
abundance: .
CDR3aa: CASSLARETEAFF
CDR3nt: TGTGCCAGCAGCTTAGCCCGGGAGACTGAAGCTTTCTTT

d_gene: .
v_gene: TRBV5-8
j_gene: TRBJ2-7
len: 14
abundance: .
CDR3aa: CASRGQMTFYEQYF
CDR3nt: TGTGCCAGCCGTGGACAGATGACTTTCTACGAGCAGTACTTC

d_gene: TRBD2
v_gene: TRBV15
j_gene: TRBJ2-2
len: 19
abundance: many
CDR3aa: CATSRDVFGASGNTGELFF
CDR3nt: TGTGCCACCAGCAGAGATGTATTCGGGGCTAGCGGGAACACCGGGGAGCTGTTTTTT

d_gene: .
v_gene: TRBV5-6
j_gene: TRBJ2-7
len: 14
abundance: .
CDR3aa: CASLPAGTTYEQYF
CDR3nt: TGTGCCAGCCTACCCGCCGGGACAACCTACGAGCAGTACTTC

d_gene: TRBD1
v_gene: TRBV7-9
j_gene: TRBJ2-2
len: 16
abundance: .
CDR3aa: CASSLTGQRYTGELFF
CDR3nt: TGTGCCAGCAGTCTCACGGGACAGCGATACACCGGGGAGCTGTTTTTT

d_gene: .
v_gene: TRBV6-2/TRBV6-3
j_gene: TRBJ1-1
len: 11
abundance: .
CDR3aa: CASSQYTEAFF
CDR3nt: TGTGCCAGCAGTCAATACACTGAAGCTTTCTTT

d_gene: .
v_gene: TRBV7-9
j_gene: TRBJ2-7
len: 13
abundance: .
CDR3aa: CASSLALEGEQYF
CDR3nt: TGTGCCAGCAGCTTAGCGCTAGAAGGCGAGCAGTACTTC

d_gene: TRBD1
v_gene: TRBV28
j_gene: TRBJ1-4
len: 15
abundance: .
CDR3aa: CASSSAGTGGEKLFF
CDR3nt: TGTGCCAGCAGTTCCGCCGGGACAGGGGGTGAAAAACTGTTTTTT

d_gene: .
v_gene: TRBV11-1
j_gene: TRBJ2-5
len: 14
abundance: few
CDR3aa: CASSKGVGFKTQYF
CDR3nt: TGTGCCAGCAGCAAGGGGGTGGGGTTTAAGACCCAGTACTTC

d_gene: .
v_gene: TRBV4-2
j_gene: TRBJ2-7
len: 13
abundance: .
CDR3aa: CASSPDRTYEQYF
CDR3nt: TGTGCCAGCAGCCCCGACAGGACCTACGAGCAGTACTTC

d_gene: .
v_gene: TRBV2
j_gene: TRBJ1-2
len: 11
abundance: .
CDR3aa: CASSGDSGYTF
CDR3nt: TGTGCCAGCAGTGGGGACTCGGGCTACACCTTC

d_gene: TRBD1
v_gene: TRBV3-1/TRBV3-2
j_gene: TRBJ1-1
len: 12
abundance: .
CDR3aa: CASSQGPTGGRF
CDR3nt: TGTGCCAGCAGCCAAGGACCGACAGGGGGCCGGTTT

d_gene: .
v_gene: TRBV5-4
j_gene: TRBJ1-2
len: 13
abundance: .
CDR3aa: CASSSSQGWGYTF
CDR3nt: TGTGCCAGCAGCTCATCCCAGGGTTGGGGCTACACCTTC

d_gene: TRBD1
v_gene: TRBV15
j_gene: TRBJ2-5
len: 16
abundance: .
CDR3aa: CATSRADRGPQETQYF
CDR3nt: TGTGCCACCAGCAGAGCGGACAGGGGGCCCCAAGAGACCCAGTACTTC

d_gene: TRBD1
v_gene: TRBV7-2
j_gene: TRBJ1-2
len: 15
abundance: .
CDR3aa: CASSLEGQGASGYTF
CDR3nt: TGTGCCAGCAGCTTAGAGGGACAGGGGGCCTCTGGCTACACCTTC

d_gene: .
v_gene: TRBV30
j_gene: TRBJ1-2
len: 11
abundance: .
CDR3aa: CAWSRGNGYTF
CDR3nt: TGTGCCTGGAGCCGGGGGAACGGCTACACCTTC

d_gene: TRBD1
v_gene: TRBV25-1
j_gene: TRBJ1-1
len: 14
abundance: few
CDR3aa: CASSDRQGSTEAFF
CDR3nt: TGTGCCAGCAGTGACCGACAGGGGTCCACTGAAGCTTTCTTT

d_gene: TRBD1
v_gene: TRBV5-1
j_gene: TRBJ2-7
len: 17
abundance: once
CDR3aa: CASSLTTSGTGPYEQYF
CDR3nt: TGCGCCAGCAGCTTGACAACCTCCGGGACAGGGCCGTACGAGCAGTACTTC

d_gene: TRBD1
v_gene: TRBV6-5
j_gene: TRBJ1-2
len: 13
abundance: .
CDR3aa: CASSQDRLYGYTF
CDR3nt: TGTGCCAGCAGTCAGGACAGGCTCTATGGCTACACCTTC

d_gene: .
v_gene: TRBV5-1
j_gene: TRBJ1-4
len: 15
abundance: .
CDR3aa: CASSLAGSRGEKLFF
CDR3nt: TGCGCCAGCAGCTTGGCAGGCAGCCGGGGGGAAAAACTGTTTTTT

d_gene: TRBD2
v_gene: TRBV5-5
j_gene: TRBJ2-7
len: 16
abundance: .
CDR3aa: CASSARLAGVSYEQYF
CDR3nt: TGTGCCAGCAGCGCCAGACTAGCGGGAGTTTCTTACGAGCAGTACTTC

d_gene: TRBD2
v_gene: TRBV9
j_gene: TRBJ2-7
len: 15
abundance: .
CDR3aa: CASSPRRLAGDEQYF
CDR3nt: TGTGCCAGCAGCCCAAGGAGACTAGCGGGAGACGAGCAGTACTTC

d_gene: TRBD2
v_gene: TRBV6-2/TRBV6-3
j_gene: TRBJ2-1
len: 17
abundance: .
CDR3aa: CASSYTIAGDDYNEQFF
CDR3nt: TGTGCCAGCAGTTACACCATAGCGGGAGATGACTACAATGAGCAGTTCTTC

d_gene: .
v_gene: TRBV7-6
j_gene: TRBJ1-1
len: 15
abundance: .
CDR3aa: CASSLSTGFGLVAFF
CDR3nt: TGTGCCAGCAGCTTGTCTACAGGGTTCGGGTTAGTAGCTTTCTTT

d_gene: TRBD1
v_gene: TRBV6-2/TRBV6-3
j_gene: TRBJ2-1
len: 13
abundance: .
CDR3aa: CASSYGQGSEQFF
CDR3nt: TGTGCCAGCAGTTATGGACAGGGGTCCGAGCAGTTCTTC

d_gene: TRBD1
v_gene: TRBV5-1
j_gene: TRBJ2-7
len: 15
abundance: .
CDR3aa: CASSIGQGGFYEQYF
CDR3nt: TGCGCCAGCAGCATCGGACAGGGCGGATTCTACGAGCAGTACTTC

d_gene: .
v_gene: TRBV6-5
j_gene: TRBJ1-2
len: 14
abundance: once
CDR3aa: CASSYRGDSDGYTF
CDR3nt: TGTGCCAGCAGTTACCGGGGGGACTCAGATGGCTACACCTTC